The clone carrying this TCR beta chain has a count of ten or more. Its antigen is unidentified. The data derive from a study of T cells in Graves' hyperthyroidism and ophthalmopathy. For the study at large: Peripheral blood was obtained at initial diagnosis, preceding any treatment. Study-level points and caveats: Ophthalmopathy could be told apart from stable hyperthyroidism with a 13 V-J model. Ophthalmopathy was model-predicted a median about 6 months pre-onset.

The investigators amplified TCR beta CDR3 regions from RNA transcripts. The study used the HTBI primer set for a first-round RT-PCR of the TCR CDR3. TCRdb recomputed calls from the multiplex PCR reads with MiXCR, one row per CDR3 protein. Among nearly 600,000 distinct CDR3 sequences listed, approximately 15% were seen once. Approximately 10 ml of fresh peripheral blood supplied the PBMCs. The CDR3 runs 15 residues. The V segment lost 5 bases and the J segment 2 bases; nucleotides outside the gene matches: 3. The V gene's germline CDR1 is MDHEN and CDR2 SYDVKM. Input material: blood. The receptor was isolated from a woman aged 25 to 39 with Graves' hyperthyroidism that later progressed to Graves' ophthalmopathy. This rearrangement joins TRBV28 to TRBJ1-5; TRBD1 matches at 10 bases. The CDR3 DNA reads as TGTGCCAGCAGTGTAGGGACAGGGGGCAATCAGCCCCAGCATTTT. It encodes CASSVGTGGNQPQHF.